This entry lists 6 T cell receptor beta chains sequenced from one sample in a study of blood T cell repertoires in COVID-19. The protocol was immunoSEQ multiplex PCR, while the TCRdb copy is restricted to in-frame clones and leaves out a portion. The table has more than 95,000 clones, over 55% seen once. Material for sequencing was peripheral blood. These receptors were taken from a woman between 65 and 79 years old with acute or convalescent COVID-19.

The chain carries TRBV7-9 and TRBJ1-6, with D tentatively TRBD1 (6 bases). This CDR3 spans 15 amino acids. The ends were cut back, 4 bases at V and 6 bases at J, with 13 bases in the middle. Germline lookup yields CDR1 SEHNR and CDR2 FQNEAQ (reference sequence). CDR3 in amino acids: CASSSTRDINSPLHF. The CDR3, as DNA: TGTGCCAGCAGCTCGACCCGGGACATTAATTCACCCCTCCACTTT.

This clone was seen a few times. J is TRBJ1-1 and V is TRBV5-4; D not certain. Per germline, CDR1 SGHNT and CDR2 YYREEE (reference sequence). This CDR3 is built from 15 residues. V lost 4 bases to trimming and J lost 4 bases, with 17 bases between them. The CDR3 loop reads CASSRPLGAATEAFF. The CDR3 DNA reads TGTGCCAGCAGCAGACCTTTAGGTGCGGCCACTGAAGCTTTCTTT.

The CDR3 here is CASSLSGGRNTGELFF. CDR3 DNA sequence: TGTGCCAGCAGCTTATCTGGCGGGAGGAACACCGGGGAGCTGTTTTTT. The chain employs TRBV11-3 and TRBJ2-2; TRBD2 agrees at 7 bases. This CDR3 has 16 amino acids. Germline V CDR1 and CDR2: SGHNT, YENEEA. The J segment lost 1 base and the V segment lost 2 bases, leaving 4 bases of the junction unmatched.

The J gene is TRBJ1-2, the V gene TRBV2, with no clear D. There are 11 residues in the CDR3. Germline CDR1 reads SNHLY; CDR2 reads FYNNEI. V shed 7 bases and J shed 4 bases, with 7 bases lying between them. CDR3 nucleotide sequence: TGTGCCAGCACATGGAGCTATGGCTACACCTTC. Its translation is CASTWSYGYTF.

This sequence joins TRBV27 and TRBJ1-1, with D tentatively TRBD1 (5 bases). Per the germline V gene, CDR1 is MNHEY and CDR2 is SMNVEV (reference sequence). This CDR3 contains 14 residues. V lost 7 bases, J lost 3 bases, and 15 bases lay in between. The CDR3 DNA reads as TGTGCCAGCAATCTCGCGGGGGTCGACACTGAAGCTTTCTTT. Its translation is CASNLAGVDTEAFF.

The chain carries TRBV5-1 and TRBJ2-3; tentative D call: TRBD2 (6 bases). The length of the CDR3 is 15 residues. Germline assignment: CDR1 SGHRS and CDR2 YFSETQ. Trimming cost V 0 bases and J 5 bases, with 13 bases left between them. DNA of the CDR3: TGCGCCAGCAGCTTGGGAACGGGAGTTGTAGATACGCAGTATTTT. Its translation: CASSLGTGVVDTQYF.